The T cell receptor beta chain under discussion was sequenced for a study of blood T cells in healthy people across ages. Deletions cut 2 bases from V and 3 bases from J, with 7 bases between. The germline V gene encodes CDR1 MNHEY and CDR2 SMNVEV (reference sequence). CDR3 size: 14 residues. PCR was performed a second time for 7 to 11 cycles using a sample-barcoded 5' primer and a J-beta primer mix. MiXCR, run by TCRdb on the 5' RACE reads, gives a single entry per CDR3 protein. The sample carries about 1.6 million distinct CDR3 sequences, roughly 32% recorded once. This clonotype was recorded a few times.

The rearrangement joins TRBV27 to TRBJ2-2; D gene ambiguous. The sample comprised blood. The sequence was collected from a woman aged 25 to 39 in good health. The CDR3, as DNA: TGTGCCAGCAGTTTAACCCAGTACACCGGGGAGCTGTTTTTT. This encodes CASSLTQYTGELFF.